This T cell receptor beta chain was recovered during a study of T cells in Graves' hyperthyroidism and ophthalmopathy. Germline CDR1 is MNHEY and CDR2 is SMNVEV (reference sequence). Trimming removed 8 bases from V and 0 bases from J, with 14 bases in between. CDR3 length: 16 residues. A note on this clonotype: Its antigen is not identified.

Notes on the study in general: A median about 6 months before onset, the model predicted ophthalmopathy. Most thyroid clonotypes with frequency above 0.001 were detected in blood.

Amplified regions were TCR beta CDR3 sequences from RNA transcripts. HTBI primers were used for first-round RT-PCR of the TCR CDR3. TCRdb reprocessed the multiplex PCR reads via MiXCR and lists one record per CDR3 protein. Here the sample spans 450,000 to 500,000 distinct CDR3 sequences, 22% being singletons. Sequenced input: blood. This sequence originates from a woman aged 70-85 years with Graves' ophthalmopathy. This chain uses TRBV27 with TRBJ2-6, with D maybe TRBD2 (6 bases). Here the CDR3 reads CASGRFWNSGANVLTF. In DNA, the CDR3 is TGTGCCAGCGGGAGGTTCTGGAACTCTGGGGCCAACGTCCTGACTTTC. Full variable domain (rest looked up from reference TRBV27 and TRBJ2-6): EAQVTQNPRYLITVTGKKLTVTCSQNMNHEYMSWYRQDPGLGLRQIYYSMNVEVTDKGDVPEGYKVSRKEKRNFPLILESPSPNQTSLYFCASGRFWNSGANVLTFGAGSRLTVL.